Sequencing of this TCR beta chain was carried out in a study of blood T cell repertoires in COVID-19. Original data processing: For nucleated cells, counts were estimated from reference gene primer amplification. Clones were read by immunoSEQ multiplex PCR, and TCRdb kept only the in-frame ones, dropping some. V, J and clone size are taken as reported in that table, and D and trimming were inferred from the DNA itself. The sample includes about 160,000 clones, 80% of them seen just once. Individuals drawn from 24 US areas were roughly 18 to 89 years old. The junction had 6 bases not matched to a gene; V was cut back by 6 bases and J by 4 bases. The CDR3 covers 14 residues. Germline V gene sequence: CDR1 LNHDA, CDR2 SQIVND (reference sequence).

The clonotype comes from a woman aged 55-75 years who had recovered from COVID-19. Sequencing was carried out using PBMCs or T cells enriched from blood (not recorded which). The chain links TRBV19 to TRBJ1-1; 9 bases fit TRBD1. The CDR3 loop is CASRSGQGSTEAFF. The CDR3 nucleotides read TGTGCCAGTAGGTCGGGACAGGGCTCCACTGAAGCTTTCTTT.